These T cell receptor beta chains were read from a single sample in a study of persistence of HIV-infected CD4 T cells. Sequenced by immunoSEQ multiplex PCR; TCRdb stores in-frame clones only, minus some. The sample comprises about 48,000 clones, 70% to 80% of which are singletons, and less than 3% rests with the top ten. For these receptors, no antigen is known. This material consisted of CD4+ T cells sorted from PBMCs after roughly 18-hour stimulation, taken from a patient who received antiretroviral therapy. Receptors were obtained from an adult man with HIV who was CMV-seropositive. Both conserved end residues are part of each CDR3. A D gene is named only where the DNA matches it firmly. Clone size, where shown, is once, few, many, or a class for clones that have expanded.

clone_size j_call d_call v_call cdr3_length cdr3_aa cdr3_nt
NA TRBJ1-2 NA TRBV7-2 14 CASSNYDLYYGYTF TGTGCCAGCAGTAACTATGACCTTTACTATGGCTACACCTTC
few TRBJ2-5 NA TRBV9 13 CASSVGQLATQYF TGTGCCAGCAGCGTAGGGCAACTCGCGACCCAGTACTTC
NA TRBJ1-2 NA TRBV25-1 11 CASSEAYGYTF TGTGCCAGCAGTGAAGCCTATGGCTACACCTTC
NA TRBJ1-6 NA TRBV3-1/TRBV3-2 14 CASSPRGANSPLHF TGTGCCAGCAGCCCCCGGGGGGCCAATTCACCCCTCCACTTT
NA TRBJ1-4 NA TRBV25-1 14 CASSESRGREKLFF TGTGCCAGCAGTGAATCCCGGGGTCGAGAAAAACTGTTTTTT
NA TRBJ2-1 TRBD1 TRBV6-6 15 CASSHPGQDYNEQFF TGTGCCAGCAGTCACCCCGGACAGGACTACAATGAGCAGTTCTTC
NA TRBJ1-2 NA TRBV5-6 16 CASSLIGQTLNYGYTF TGTGCCAGCAGCTTGATTGGACAGACGCTTAACTATGGCTACACCTTC
once TRBJ2-5 TRBD1 TRBV4-2 15 CASSAGQGAGETQYF TGTGCCAGCAGCGCAGGGCAGGGGGCCGGCGAGACCCAGTACTTC
once TRBJ1-1 TRBD1 TRBV5-6 16 CASSWLSGQKNTEAFF TGTGCCAGCAGCTGGTTGTCGGGACAGAAGAACACTGAAGCTTTCTTT
NA TRBJ1-1 TRBD1 TRBV14 15 CASSQRTGDRTEAFF TGTGCCAGCAGCCAACGGACAGGGGACCGCACTGAAGCTTTCTTT
NA TRBJ1-1 NA TRBV30 12 CAWSARDTEAFF TGTGCCTGGAGTGCGAGGGACACTGAAGCTTTCTTT
few TRBJ1-3 NA TRBV9 16 CASSSTTGTSGNTIYF TGTGCCAGCAGCTCAACGACCGGGACCTCTGGAAACACCATATATTTT
few TRBJ2-3 NA TRBV7-9 16 CASSPPVFRRTDTQYF TGTGCCAGCAGCCCACCGGTCTTTCGGCGCACAGATACGCAGTATTTT
NA TRBJ1-3 NA TRBV7-2 17 CASSRSQRMPSGNTIYF TGTGCCAGCAGCAGATCCCAAAGGATGCCCTCTGGAAACACCATATATTTT
NA TRBJ1-1 NA TRBV11-3 14 CASSLDGGNTEAFF TGTGCCAGCAGCTTAGATGGAGGGAACACTGAAGCTTTCTTT
NA TRBJ2-3 NA TRBV28 14 CASSLSLPTDTQYF TGTGCCAGCAGTTTAAGCCTACCCACAGATACGCAGTATTTT
NA TRBJ1-1 TRBD1 TRBV30 14 CAWSVQAGGTEAFF TGTGCCTGGAGTGTGCAAGCAGGGGGGACTGAAGCTTTCTTT
NA TRBJ2-5 NA TRBV19 16 CASSQAPGGAQGTQYF TGTGCCAGTAGTCAGGCCCCAGGGGGGGCCCAAGGGACCCAGTACTTC
NA TRBJ1-4 NA TRBV5-4 15 CASSFFAGTNEKLFF TGTGCCAGCAGCTTCTTTGCCGGGACTAATGAAAAACTGTTTTTT
NA TRBJ1-1 TRBD1 TRBV5-8 16 CASSLEGQLMNTEAFF TGTGCCAGCAGCCTGGAGGGACAGCTTATGAACACTGAAGCTTTCTTT
few TRBJ2-2 TRBD2 TRBV19 15 CASSISGRVTGELFF TGTGCCAGTAGTATTAGCGGGAGGGTCACCGGGGAGCTGTTTTTT
NA TRBJ1-1 TRBD1 TRBV5-1 16 CASSSNVGQQNTEAFF TGCGCCAGCAGCTCCAACGTGGGACAGCAGAACACTGAAGCTTTCTTT
few TRBJ1-2 NA TRBV5-1 12 CASSSTGHGYTF TGCGCCAGCAGCTCCACAGGGCATGGCTACACCTTC
NA TRBJ1-1 NA TRBV16 13 CASSLSFETEAFF TGTGCCAGCAGCCTCTCTTTCGAGACTGAAGCTTTCTTT
NA TRBJ1-1 TRBD1 TRBV19 15 CASSTAQGLNTEAFF TGTGCCAGTAGTACAGCACAGGGGCTGAACACTGAAGCTTTCTTT
NA TRBJ2-7 NA TRBV14 12 CASSQKVYEQYF TGTGCCAGCAGCCAAAAGGTCTACGAGCAGTACTTC
NA TRBJ1-4 TRBD1 TRBV7-6 17 CASSLAQEGAHVEKLFF TGTGCCAGCAGCTTAGCGCAGGAGGGGGCGCATGTAGAAAAACTGTTTTTT
NA TRBJ1-1 NA TRBV20-1 11 CSARRNTEAFF TGCAGTGCGAGGAGGAACACTGAAGCTTTCTTT
NA TRBJ2-1 TRBD2 TRBV19 18 CASSSSGRGSRSYNEQFF TGTGCCAGTAGTAGTAGCGGGAGAGGTTCCCGCTCCTACAATGAGCAGTTCTTC
NA TRBJ1-2 NA TRBV19 13 CASSKPTESSYTF TGTGCCAGTAGTAAACCGACAGAGAGTAGCTACACCTTC
NA TRBJ2-7 NA TRBV18 11 CASSPRDEQYF TGTGCCAGCTCACCAAGAGACGAGCAGTACTTC
NA TRBJ2-1 TRBD1 TRBV27 13 CASLTYPGGEQFF TGTGCCAGCCTAACCTACCCAGGGGGCGAGCAGTTCTTC
NA TRBJ2-7 NA TRBV19 15 CASSLDPGPTYEQYF TGTGCCAGTAGCCTCGACCCCGGGCCCACCTACGAGCAGTACTTC
NA TRBJ2-7 NA TRBV7-8 14 CASSPQVSSYEQYF TGTGCCAGCAGCCCCCAGGTTAGCTCCTACGAGCAGTACTTC
NA TRBJ2-2 NA TRBV9 14 CASSVEGLPGELFF TGTGCCAGCAGCGTAGAGGGACTTCCCGGGGAGCTGTTTTTT
NA TRBJ1-2 NA TRBV6-1 12 CASSELQFGYTF TGTGCCAGCAGTGAGTTACAGTTTGGCTACACCTTC
NA TRBJ1-5 NA TRBV3-1/TRBV3-2 16 CASSQDLPHSNQPQHF TGTGCCAGCAGCCAAGATCTTCCCCATAGCAATCAGCCCCAGCATTTT
NA TRBJ1-5 NA TRBV4-1 15 CASSQDSQSNQPQHF TGCGCCAGCAGCCAAGATAGTCAGTCGAATCAGCCCCAGCATTTT
NA TRBJ2-1 NA TRBV6-4 14 CASSPDNSLNEQFF TGTGCCAGCAGTCCTGACAACTCCCTCAATGAGCAGTTCTTC
NA TRBJ1-6 NA TRBV27 16 CASSVDSSSYNSPLHF TGTGCCAGCAGTGTGGACAGTAGCTCCTATAATTCACCCCTCCACTTT
NA TRBJ1-2 NA TRBV29-1 16 CSADNDAGRKVGGYTF TGCAGCGCTGACAATGACGCCGGGAGAAAGGTGGGCGGCTACACCTTC
NA TRBJ1-1 TRBD1 TRBV6-5 13 CASSKDRATEAFF TGTGCCAGCAGTAAGGACAGGGCGACTGAAGCTTTCTTT
NA TRBJ1-6 TRBD1 TRBV19 16 CASSIRTGGSASPLHF TGTGCCAGTAGTATTCGGACAGGGGGATCAGCTTCACCCCTCCACTTT
NA TRBJ2-2 NA TRBV6-5 12 CASSPGTGELFF TGTGCCAGCAGTCCTGGAACCGGGGAGCTGTTTTTT
NA TRBJ2-7 NA TRBV12-3/TRBV12-4 13 CASRTTVSYEQYF TGTGCCAGCAGAACGACGGTTTCCTACGAGCAGTACTTC
few TRBJ1-3 NA TRBV3-1/TRBV3-2 14 CASSQGEGGNTIYF TGTGCCAGCAGCCAAGGTGAGGGTGGAAACACCATATATTTT
once TRBJ1-1 NA TRBV2 14 CASRVDRTNTEAFF TGTGCCAGCAGAGTAGACAGGACGAACACTGAAGCTTTCTTT
NA TRBJ2-7 TRBD1 TRBV5-1 12 CASSLDRGEQYF TGCGCCAGCAGCTTGGACAGGGGCGAGCAGTACTTC
NA TRBJ2-1 NA TRBV7-2 15 CASSLAGSSNNEQFF TGTGCCAGCAGCTTAGCGGGCTCGTCGAACAATGAGCAGTTCTTC
NA TRBJ1-1 NA TRBV29-1 13 CSVRLLSGLEAFF TGCAGCGTTCGACTGCTGTCGGGCCTTGAAGCTTTCTTT
once TRBJ1-1 NA TRBV29-1 15 CSVENIGGLNTEAFF TGCAGCGTTGAGAATATTGGGGGGCTAAACACTGAAGCTTTCTTT
few TRBJ2-1 NA TRBV6-2/TRBV6-3 13 CASSLSLYNEQFF TGTGCCAGCAGTTTATCACTTTACAATGAGCAGTTCTTC
few TRBJ1-1 TRBD1 TRBV5-1 14 CASSLNGQGHEAFF TGCGCCAGCAGCTTGAACGGACAGGGTCATGAAGCTTTCTTT
NA TRBJ1-1 NA TRBV18 15 CASSPRVGETTEAFF TGTGCCAGCTCACCCCGGGTAGGCGAAACCACTGAAGCTTTCTTT
NA TRBJ2-2 NA TRBV19 14 CASKSTGSPGELFF TGTGCCAGCAAATCAACAGGGAGTCCCGGGGAGCTGTTTTTT
NA TRBJ2-3 TRBD2 TRBV3-1/TRBV3-2 19 CASSHRFGGGSLSTDTQYF TGTGCCAGCAGCCATCGTTTCGGCGGGGGGTCCCTTAGCACAGATACGCAGTATTTT
NA TRBJ2-1 NA TRBV6-5 15 CASSYSGTGNNEQFF TGTGCCAGCAGTTACTCGGGCACGGGGAACAATGAGCAGTTCTTC